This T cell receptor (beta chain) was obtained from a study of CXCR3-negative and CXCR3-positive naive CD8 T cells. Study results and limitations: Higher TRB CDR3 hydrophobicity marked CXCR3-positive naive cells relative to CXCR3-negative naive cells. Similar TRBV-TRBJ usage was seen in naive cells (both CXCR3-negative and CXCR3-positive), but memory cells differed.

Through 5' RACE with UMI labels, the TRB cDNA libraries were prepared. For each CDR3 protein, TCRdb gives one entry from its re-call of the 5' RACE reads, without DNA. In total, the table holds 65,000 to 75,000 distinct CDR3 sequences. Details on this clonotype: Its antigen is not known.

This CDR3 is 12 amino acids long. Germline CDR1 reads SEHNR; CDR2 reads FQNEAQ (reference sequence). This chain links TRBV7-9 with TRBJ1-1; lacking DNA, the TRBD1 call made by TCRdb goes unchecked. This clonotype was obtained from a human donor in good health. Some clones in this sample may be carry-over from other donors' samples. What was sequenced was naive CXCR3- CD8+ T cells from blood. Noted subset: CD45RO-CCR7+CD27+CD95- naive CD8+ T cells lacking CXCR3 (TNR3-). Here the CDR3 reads CASSAPGKEAFF.